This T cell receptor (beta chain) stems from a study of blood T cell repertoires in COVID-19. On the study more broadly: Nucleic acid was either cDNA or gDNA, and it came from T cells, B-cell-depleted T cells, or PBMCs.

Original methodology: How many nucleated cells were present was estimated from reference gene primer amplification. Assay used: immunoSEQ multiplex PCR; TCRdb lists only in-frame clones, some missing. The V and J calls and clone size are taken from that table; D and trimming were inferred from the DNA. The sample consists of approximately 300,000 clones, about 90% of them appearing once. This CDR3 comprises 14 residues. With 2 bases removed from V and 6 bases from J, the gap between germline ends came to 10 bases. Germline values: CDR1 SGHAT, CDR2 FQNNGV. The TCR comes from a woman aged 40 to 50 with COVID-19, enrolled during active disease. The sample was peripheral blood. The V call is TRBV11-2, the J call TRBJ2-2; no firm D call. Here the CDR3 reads CASSLFGPPGELFF. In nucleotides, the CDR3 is TGTGCCAGCAGCTTATTTGGCCCGCCCGGGGAGCTGTTTTTT.